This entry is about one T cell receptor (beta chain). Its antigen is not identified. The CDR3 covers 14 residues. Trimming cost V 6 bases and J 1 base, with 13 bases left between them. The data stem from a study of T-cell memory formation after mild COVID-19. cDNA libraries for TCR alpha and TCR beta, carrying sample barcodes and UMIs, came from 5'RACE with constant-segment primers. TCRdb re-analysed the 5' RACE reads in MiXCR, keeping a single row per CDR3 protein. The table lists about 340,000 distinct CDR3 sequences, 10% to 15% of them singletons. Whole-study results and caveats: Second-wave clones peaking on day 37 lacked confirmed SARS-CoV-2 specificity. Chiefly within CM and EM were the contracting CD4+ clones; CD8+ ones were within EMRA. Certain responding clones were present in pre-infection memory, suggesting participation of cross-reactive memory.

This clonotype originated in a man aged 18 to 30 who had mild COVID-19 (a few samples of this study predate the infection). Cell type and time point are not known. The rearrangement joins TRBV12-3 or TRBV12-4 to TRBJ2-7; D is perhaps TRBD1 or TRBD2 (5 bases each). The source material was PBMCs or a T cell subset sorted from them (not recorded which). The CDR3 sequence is CASSNRDGSYEQYF. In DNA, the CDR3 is TGTGCCAGCAGCAACCGGGACGGTTCCTACGAGCAGTACTTC.